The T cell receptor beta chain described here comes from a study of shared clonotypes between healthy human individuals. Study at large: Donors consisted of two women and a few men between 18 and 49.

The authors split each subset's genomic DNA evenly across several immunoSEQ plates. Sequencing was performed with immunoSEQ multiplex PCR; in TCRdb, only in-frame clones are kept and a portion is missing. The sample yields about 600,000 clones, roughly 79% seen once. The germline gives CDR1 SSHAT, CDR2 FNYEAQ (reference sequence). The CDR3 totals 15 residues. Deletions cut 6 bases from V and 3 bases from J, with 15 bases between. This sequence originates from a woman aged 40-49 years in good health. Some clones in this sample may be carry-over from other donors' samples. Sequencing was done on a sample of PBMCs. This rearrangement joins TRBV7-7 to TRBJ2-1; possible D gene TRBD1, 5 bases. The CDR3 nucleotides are TGTGCCAGCAGTCCAGGGCGAGTTGGCTACAATGAGCAGTTCTTC. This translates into CASSPGRVGYNEQFF.